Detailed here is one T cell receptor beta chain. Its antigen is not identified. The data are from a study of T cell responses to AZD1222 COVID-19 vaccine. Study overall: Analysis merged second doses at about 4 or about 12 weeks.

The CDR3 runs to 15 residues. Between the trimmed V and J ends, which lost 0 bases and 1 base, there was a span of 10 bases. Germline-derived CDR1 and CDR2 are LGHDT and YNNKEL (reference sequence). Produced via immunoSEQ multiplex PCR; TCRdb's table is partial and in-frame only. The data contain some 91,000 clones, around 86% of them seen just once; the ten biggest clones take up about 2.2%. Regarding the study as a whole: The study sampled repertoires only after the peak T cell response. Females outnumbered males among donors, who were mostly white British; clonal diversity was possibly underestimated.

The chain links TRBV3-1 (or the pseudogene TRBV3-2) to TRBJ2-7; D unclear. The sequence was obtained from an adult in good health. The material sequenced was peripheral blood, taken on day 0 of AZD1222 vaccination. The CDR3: CASSQDHRMSYEQYF. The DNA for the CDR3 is TGTGCCAGCAGCCAAGATCATAGAATGTCCTACGAGCAGTACTTC.